This TCR beta chain originates from a study of cytomegalovirus exposure and HLA in healthy donors. Points on this clone: What it recognizes is unknown.

It was with 60 Vbeta and 13 Jbeta primers that the PCR ran. Data came from immunoSEQ multiplex PCR; TCRdb stores just in-frame clones and leaves some out. This sample carries around 190,000 clones, 65% to 80% of them seen once, and the ten largest clones take 3.5% to 5%. Study-wide points: The study listed approximately 160 cytomegalovirus-associated TCR beta chains. Most TCR beta V segments were productive about 87% or about 30% of the time in an earlier analysis.

This CDR3 spans 14 amino acids. Germline loops: CDR1 MNHEY, CDR2 SMNVEV (reference sequence). V lost 3 bases and J 4 bases, leaving 13 bases between the germline ends. This receptor was taken from a woman aged 25 to 39 in good health and CMV-seropositive. This sequence joins TRBV27 and TRBJ2-7; the D gene is possibly TRBD2 (6 bases). Sequencing was done on a sample of PBMCs. The CDR3 sequence is CASSLRRGLYEQYF. The DNA for the CDR3 is TGTGCCAGCAGTTTGAGGAGGGGTCTTTACGAGCAGTACTTC.